A single sample is the source of the 3 T cell receptor beta chains below, sequenced in a study of shared clonotypes between healthy human individuals. Produced via immunoSEQ multiplex PCR; TCRdb's table is partial and in-frame only. Among about 600,000 clones, 95% to 98% were seen once, and the ten largest hold less than 0.35%. Naive CD8 cells lacked CD45RO and underwent positive selection for CCR7, leaving out terminally differentiated effector memory CD45RA+ cells. Sequenced material: naive CD8+ T cells sorted from blood. The source is a man aged 30-40 years in good health.

The genes are TRBV18 and TRBJ2-1; D is possibly TRBD1 (7 bases). V lost 0 bases to trimming and J lost 6 bases, with 15 bases between them. Germline CDR1 and CDR2: KGHSH and LQKENI. The CDR3 is 16 residues long. CDR3 in DNA: TGTGCCAGCTCACCACCGGGAACAGGGGAGGTCAATGAGCAGTTCTTC. This translates into CASSPPGTGEVNEQFF.

Details on this clone: The sample has other DNA sequences that encode this CDR3 too. The chain carries TRBV11-2 and TRBJ2-7; TRBD1 matches at 9 bases. The CDR3 is made up of 14 amino acids. V shed 5 bases and J 4 bases; nucleotides not matched to a gene: 6. Germline V CDR1 and CDR2: SGHAT, FQNNGV. In nucleotides, the CDR3 is TGTGCCAGCAGCCTGGGACAGGGAGGGTACGAGCAGTACTTC. Amino acids: CASSLGQGGYEQYF.

The CDR3 reads CASSLGDWYGNQPQHF. Written as DNA, the CDR3 is TGTGCCAGCAGCTTAGGGGACTGGTATGGCAATCAGCCCCAGCATTTT. V usage is TRBV7-2 and J usage is TRBJ1-5, with a weak D call TRBD1 (5 bases). CDR1 and CDR2 (germline): SGHTA, FQGNSA. V shed 1 base and J shed 2 bases, with 12 bases lying between them. This CDR3 is built from 16 residues.